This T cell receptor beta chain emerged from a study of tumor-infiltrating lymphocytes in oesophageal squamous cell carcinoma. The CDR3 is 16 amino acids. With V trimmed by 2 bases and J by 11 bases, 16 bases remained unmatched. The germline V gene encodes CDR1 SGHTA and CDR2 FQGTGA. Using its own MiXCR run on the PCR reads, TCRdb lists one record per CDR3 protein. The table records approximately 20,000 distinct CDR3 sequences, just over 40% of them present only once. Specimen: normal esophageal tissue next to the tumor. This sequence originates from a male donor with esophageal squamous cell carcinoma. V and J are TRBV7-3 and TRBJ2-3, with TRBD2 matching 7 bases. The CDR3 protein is CASSLGAGEGYNEQYF. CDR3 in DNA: TGTGCCAGCAGCTTAGGGGCGGGAGAAGGCTACAATGAGCAGTATTTT.